A selection of T cell receptor beta chains follows, all from one sample in a study of blood T cell repertoires in COVID-19. TCRdb keeps only in-frame clones here, not all; method: immunoSEQ multiplex PCR. The data show around 270,000 clones, about 87% seen once. Sequenced input: PBMCs or T cells enriched from blood (not recorded which). The receptors were sampled from a woman in her 40s who had been exposed to COVID-19. Each CDR3 is given with its conserved first and last residue. Each record gives: D gene, V gene, clone size, CDR3 protein. A D gene is named only where the DNA matches it firmly. The size field is filled for only some rows; it gives once, few, many or a size class.

. | TRBV9 | . | CASSQGRGEAFF
. | TRBV30 | . | CAWSEFIVSYEQYF
. | TRBV27 | . | CASGAQPQHF
. | TRBV27 | . | CASSPKYRAPLRDGYTF
TRBD1 | TRBV12-3/TRBV12-4 | many | CASRTGFSPLHF
. | TRBV6-2/TRBV6-3 | . | CASSYSSRGHSPLHF
. | TRBV19 | . | CASKQGLVENTEAFF
TRBD1 | TRBV27 | . | CASSLGQGAYNEQFF
. | TRBV25-1 | few | CASSSGQGNQPQHF
TRBD1 | TRBV30 | . | CAYGQVKPEAFF
TRBD1 | TRBV4-2 | . | CASSQVDRGVKGNQPQHF